Listed below are T cell receptor beta chains from one sample, sequenced in a study of radiation and T cells in renal cell carcinoma. Here immunoSEQ multiplex PCR was the method, and the copy in TCRdb shows in-frame clones only, minus some. This sample carries about 91,000 clones, approximately 83% of them seen once, and the ten largest clones take around 6.7%. The input for sequencing was blood, taken from a patient whose treatment included radiotherapy and nephrectomy. The receptors were gathered from a man between 60 and 70 years old with renal cell carcinoma. CDR3s include the opening cysteine and the closing phenylalanine or tryptophan. A D gene is named only where the DNA matches it firmly. Part of the rows lack a size; the others show once, few, many or a class for expanded clones.

abundance | j_gene | v_gene | d_gene | CDR3aa | CDR3nt
. | TRBJ2-1 | TRBV28 | . | CASGAYGNEQFF | TGTGCCAGTGGGGCGTACGGTAATGAGCAGTTCTTC
few | TRBJ2-5 | TRBV4-3 | TRBD2 | CASSQATPGGETQYF | TGCGCCAGCAGCCAAGCCACTCCGGGGGGAGAGACCCAGTACTTC
. | TRBJ1-1 | TRBV27 | . | CASSLSLAPPTEAFF | TGTGCCAGCAGTTTATCCCTGGCACCGCCCACTGAAGCTTTCTTT
. | TRBJ2-3 | TRBV19 | . | CASSPSQYTDTQYF | TGTGCCAGTAGTCCCAGTCAGTACACAGATACGCAGTATTTT
. | TRBJ2-2 | TRBV19 | . | CATRNGGGTGELFF | TGTGCCACCCGCAACGGGGGAGGCACCGGGGAGCTGTTTTTT
. | TRBJ2-1 | TRBV28 | . | CASSLGPVIKQFF | TGTGCCAGCAGTTTGGGTCCAGTGATCAAGCAGTTCTTC
. | TRBJ2-1 | TRBV7-2 | TRBD1 | CASSLVDRELSEQFF | TGTGCCAGCAGCTTAGTGGACAGGGAATTAAGTGAGCAGTTCTTC
. | TRBJ1-2 | TRBV28 | . | CASRRTPYGYTF | TGTGCCAGCAGAAGGACCCCCTATGGCTACACCTTC
. | TRBJ2-7 | TRBV15 | TRBD1 | CATSRGGQGSYEQYF | TGTGCCACCAGCAGAGGTGGACAGGGTTCCTACGAGCAGTACTTC
. | TRBJ2-3 | TRBV29-1 | . | CSVAQQTDTQYF | TGCAGCGTTGCTCAGCAAACAGATACGCAGTATTTT
few | TRBJ2-7 | TRBV6-1 | . | CASSEASGGVTYEQYF | TGTGCCAGCAGTGAAGCATCCGGGGGAGTTACCTACGAGCAGTACTTC
. | TRBJ2-7 | TRBV13 | . | CASSSAGTPYEQYF | TGTGCCAGCAGCTCCGCCGGGACTCCTTACGAGCAGTACTTC
once | TRBJ2-1 | TRBV4-1 | . | CASSQVRVSYNEQFF | TGCGCCAGCAGCCAAGTCCGGGTCTCCTACAATGAGCAGTTCTTC
. | TRBJ1-2 | TRBV9 | TRBD1 | CASSDLDRGSGGYTF | TGTGCCAGCAGCGACTTGGACAGGGGAAGTGGTGGCTACACCTTC
. | TRBJ2-7 | TRBV5-1 | . | CASAAGRLVMYEQYF | TGCGCCAGCGCAGCAGGGAGGCTTGTAATGTACGAGCAGTACTTC
. | TRBJ2-1 | TRBV19 | . | CATLNSGEASSYNEQFF | TGTGCCACCCTAAATTCAGGGGAGGCAAGCTCCTACAATGAGCAGTTCTTC
few | TRBJ2-1 | TRBV18 | . | CASSTVNEQFF | TGTGCCAGCTCCACAGTAAATGAGCAGTTCTTC
few | TRBJ2-7 | TRBV27 | . | CASTLPRSPYEQYF | TGTGCCAGCACCCTCCCGAGAAGCCCCTACGAGCAGTACTTC
. | TRBJ2-7 | TRBV10-2 | TRBD2 | CASSVSGRGNEQYF | TGCGCCAGCAGCGTTAGCGGGAGAGGTAACGAGCAGTACTTC
once | TRBJ2-1 | TRBV15 | . | CATSRGGGQNEQFF | TGTGCCACCAGCAGAGGAGGAGGGCAGAATGAGCAGTTCTTC
. | TRBJ2-6 | TRBV4-3 | . | CASSQALLSDVLTF | TGCGCCAGCAGCCAAGCCCTTTTAAGTGACGTCCTGACTTTC
. | TRBJ2-2 | TRBV29-1 | TRBD1 | CSVGQVPNTGELFF | TGCAGCGTCGGACAGGTCCCGAACACCGGGGAGCTGTTTTTT
few | TRBJ2-1 | TRBV28 | . | CATDDRAAYNEQFF | TGTGCCACAGACGACCGGGCAGCCTACAATGAGCAGTTCTTC
. | TRBJ2-1 | TRBV5-1 | TRBD2 | CASSFTGTSGYSYNEQFF | TGCGCCAGCAGCTTCACAGGGACTAGCGGTTATTCCTACAATGAGCAGTTCTTC
. | TRBJ1-5 | TRBV5-1 | TRBD1 | CASSLDGQAGGSQHF | TGCGCCAGCAGCTTGGATGGACAGGCAGGGGGGTCCCAGCATTTT
once | TRBJ2-7 | TRBV25-1 | TRBD1 | CASSETGTGVSYEQYF | TGTGCCAGCAGTGAAACCGGGACAGGGGTCTCCTACGAGCAGTACTTC
few | TRBJ2-6 | TRBV21-1 | . | CATTLQGQYLPGANVLTF | TGTGCCACCACTTTACAGGGACAGTATTTACCTGGGGCCAACGTCCTGACTTTC
. | TRBJ2-7 | TRBV7-9 | . | CASSLAWTASEQYF | TGTGCCAGCAGCTTAGCTTGGACAGCTTCCGAGCAGTACTTC
. | TRBJ2-7 | TRBV11-2 | TRBD1 | CASSLGTGGYEQYF | TGTGCCAGCAGCCTCGGGACAGGGGGGTACGAGCAGTACTTC
. | TRBJ1-4 | TRBV29-1 | TRBD1 | CSARQGGSEKLFF | TGCAGCGCGAGACAGGGGGGGAGTGAAAAACTGTTTTTT
. | TRBJ2-7 | TRBV5-1 | . | CASSLEGTGYEQYF | TGCGCCAGCAGCTTGGAGGGTACAGGGTACGAGCAGTACTTC
. | TRBJ2-3 | TRBV29-1 | . | CSVEKMGLTGWVTDTQYF | TGCAGCGTTGAAAAGATGGGACTTACAGGGTGGGTTACAGATACGCAGTATTTT
. | TRBJ2-7 | TRBV18 | TRBD1 | CASSPDRGQTYEQYF | TGTGCCAGCTCACCCGACAGGGGGCAAACCTACGAGCAGTACTTC
. | TRBJ2-5 | TRBV28 | . | CASSLLGVSETQYF | TGTGCCAGCAGTTTGCTGGGGGTTAGTGAGACCCAGTACTTC
. | TRBJ2-1 | TRBV28 | TRBD2 | CASSLQYYSSGSYNEQFF | TGTGCCAGCAGTTTACAATACTACTCTAGCGGCTCCTACAATGAGCAGTTCTTC
. | TRBJ2-5 | TRBV7-2 | . | CASSLVSSPQETQYF | TGTGCCAGCAGCTTAGTAAGCAGTCCCCAAGAGACCCAGTACTTC
. | TRBJ1-1 | TRBV9 | . | CASSVQQNTEAFF | TGTGCCAGCAGCGTACAGCAGAACACTGAAGCTTTCTTT
once | TRBJ1-4 | TRBV28 | TRBD1 | CASSDRTGGLEKLFF | TGTGCCAGCAGTGACAGGACAGGGGGGTTAGAAAAACTGTTTTTT
. | TRBJ1-1 | TRBV19 | TRBD1 | CASSTRRDRNTEAFF | TGTGCCAGTAGTACACGACGGGACAGAAACACTGAAGCTTTCTTT
. | TRBJ2-1 | TRBV7-2 | . | CASSPGKFF | TGTGCCAGCAGCCCGGGGAAGTTCTTC
. | TRBJ1-4 | TRBV5-6 | . | CASSTGTSKLFF | TGTGCCAGCAGCACAGGGACCTCCAAACTGTTTTTT
. | TRBJ2-1 | TRBV28 | . | CASRRDTQENEQFF | TGTGCCAGCAGACGGGACACCCAGGAGAATGAGCAGTTCTTC
. | TRBJ2-5 | TRBV7-9 | . | CASSPRYGPETQYF | TGTGCCAGCAGCCCGAGATACGGACCGGAGACCCAGTACTTC
. | TRBJ2-1 | TRBV14 | . | CASSQKQVGYNEQFF | TGTGCCAGCAGCCAGAAACAGGTTGGATACAATGAGCAGTTCTTC